Shown below are 24 T cell receptor beta chains from a single sample sequenced in a study of early stage breast cancer tumors. Some clones are missing from TCRdb's copy, which holds only in-frame ones; the method was immunoSEQ multiplex PCR. The data contain 5,000 to 6,500 clones, roughly 73% of them singletons. The sample was normal breast tissue next to the tumor. All receptors come from a person in their 40s with breast cancer.

V is TRBV6-1 and J is TRBJ2-7; D call uncertain. CDR3 length equals 13 residues. From germline, CDR1 is MNHNS and CDR2 SASEGT. Trimming cost V 2 bases and J 2 bases, with 7 bases left between them. The CDR3, as DNA: TGTGCCAGCAGTGAAACGTTTACCTACGAGCAGTACTTC. Translating it yields CASSETFTYEQYF.

In regard to this clone: One junction end disagrees with the germline gene, perhaps due to a read error. J is TRBJ2-7 and V is TRBV5-3, with 8 bases fitting TRBD2. TRBV5-3 is reported as an ORF; its role is uncertain. This CDR3 comprises 15 residues. The CDR3 is CASSLALAASYEQYF. CDR3 sequence (DNA): TGTGCCAGCAGCTTGGCACTAGCGGCCTCCTACGAGCAGTACTTC.

The chain combines TRBV15 with TRBJ1-5; D call uncertain. CDR1 is LNHNV and CDR2 is YYDKDF in the germline V gene (reference sequence). V was pared by 7 bases and J by 2 bases, with 12 bases between. This CDR3 has 14 amino acids. Here the CDR3 reads CATMGGYGNQPQHF. For the CDR3, the DNA is TGTGCCACCATGGGAGGATACGGCAATCAGCCCCAGCATTTT.

The rearrangement joins TRBV4-2 to TRBJ2-7; D not certain. CDR3 length: 15 amino acids. The germline gives CDR1 LGHNA, CDR2 YNFKEQ. Trimming removed 2 bases at V and 1 base at J, with 12 bases between. This CDR3 is CASSQTVAQSYEQYF. The CDR3 DNA follows: TGTGCCAGCAGCCAAACCGTGGCCCAATCCTACGAGCAGTACTTC.

The gene calls are TRBV29-1 and TRBJ2-2; the match to TRBD2 covers 14 bases. In germline, CDR1 is SQVTM, CDR2 ANQGSEA. V shed 6 bases and J 7 bases; nucleotides not matched to a gene: 4. CDR3 length equals 14 residues. CDR3 amino acids: CSVRLAGGFGELFF. CDR3 nucleotides: TGCAGCGTACGACTAGCGGGAGGGTTCGGGGAGCTGTTTTTT.

The V call is TRBV29-1, the J call TRBJ2-1; D gene unclear. Per germline, CDR1 SQVTM and CDR2 ANQGSEA. Between the trimmed V and J ends, which lost 1 base and 9 bases, there was a span of 10 bases. This CDR3 region has 12 residues. The CDR3 DNA sequence: TGCAGCGTTGAAGGGAGTACGGGTGAGCAGTTCTTC. This codes for CSVEGSTGEQFF.

V is TRBV4-1 and J is TRBJ2-1, with 7 bases aligning to TRBD2. Germline assignment: CDR1 MGHRA and CDR2 YSYEKL. The CDR3 is made up of 15 amino acids. V dropped 4 bases and J dropped 4; count of bases not matched to a gene: 7. CDR3 in amino acids: CASSPGGLTYNEQFF. CDR3 coding DNA: TGCGCCAGCAGCCCTGGGGGACTAACTTACAATGAGCAGTTCTTC.

This clone was found a few times. The chain recombines TRBV11-3 with TRBJ2-1; TRBD2 might be the D (6 bases). The germline CDR1 and CDR2 sequences are SGHNT and YENEEA. Deletions cut 4 bases from V and 4 bases from J, with 11 bases between. This CDR3 has 14 amino acids. The CDR3: CASSSRERYNEQFF. The CDR3 region has the DNA TGTGCCAGCAGCTCCCGGGAGCGGTACAATGAGCAGTTCTTC.

The rearrangement links TRBV6-6 to TRBJ1-2; perhaps TRBD1 as D (6 bases). This CDR3 contains 13 residues. Germline V gives CDR1 MNHNY, CDR2 SVGAGI (reference sequence). Trimming took 10 bases from V and 4 from J, leaving 16 bases between them. The CDR3 DNA reads as TGTGCCACCTACCCTGGGGGGGCCTATGGCTACACCTTC. Translating it yields CATYPGGAYGYTF.

This chain connects TRBV27 to TRBJ1-2; 8 bases fit TRBD1. The CDR3 contains 15 residues. V lost 0 bases to trimming and J lost 4 bases; unmatched junction nucleotides: 4. CDR1 and CDR2 from the germline V gene are MNHEY and SMNVEV (reference sequence). The CDR3 region has the DNA TGTGCCAGCAGTTTATCCCAAACAGGGGGCTATGGCTACACCTTC. Residues: CASSLSQTGGYGYTF.

This chain links TRBV6-1 with TRBJ1-4; D might be TRBD1 (6 bases). This CDR3 region has 14 residues. CDR1 and CDR2 from the germline V gene are MNHNS and SASEGT. With 8 bases removed from V and 4 bases from J, the gap between germline ends came to 14 bases. Here the CDR3 reads CASLVTGFNEKLFF. CDR3 bases: TGTGCCAGCCTAGTAACAGGGTTTAATGAAAAACTGTTTTTT.

The J gene is TRBJ2-3, the V gene TRBV5-6; D is ambiguous. Trimming took 3 bases from V and 1 from J, leaving 9 bases between them. The CDR3 extends over 14 amino acids. CDR1 and CDR2 from the germline V gene are SGHDT and YYEEEE. The CDR3 DNA sequence: TGTGCCAGCAGCTACCCCACTGGCACAGATACGCAGTATTTT. It encodes CASSYPTGTDTQYF.

In nucleotides, the CDR3 is TGTGCCAGCAGCGTTAGACTAGAAGAGACCCAGTACTTC. Protein sequence: CASSVRLEETQYF. The chain links TRBV9 to TRBJ2-5; D may be TRBD2 (6 bases). CDR3 length: 13 amino acids. V lost 2 bases and J lost 3, with 8 bases in between. Germline values: CDR1 SGDLS, CDR2 YYNGEE. Drawing the rest from reference TRBV9 and TRBJ2-5, the complete variable domain is DSGVTQTPKHLITATGQRVTLRCSPRSGDLSVYWYQQSLDQGLQFLIQYYNGEERAKGNILERFSAQQFPDLHSELNLSSLELGDSALYFCASSVRLEETQYFGPGTRLLVL.

V usage is TRBV5-6 and J usage is TRBJ2-7, with D possibly being TRBD1 or TRBD2 (5 bases each). This CDR3 has 14 residues. Trimming pared 5 bases from V and 4 bases from J, leaving 16 bases between. Germline-derived CDR1 and CDR2 are SGHDT and YYEEEE. The DNA for the CDR3 is TGTGCCAGCAGGGTGTGGGGCCGGGAATACGAGCAGTACTTC. Translated, it gives CASRVWGREYEQYF.

This clone has just one count. The J gene is TRBJ2-1, the V gene TRBV5-4, with D possibly matching TRBD2 (5 bases). The length of the CDR3 is 14 residues. V shed 0 bases and J shed 7 bases, with 11 bases lying between them. Germline CDR1 SGHNT, CDR2 YYREEE (reference sequence). CDR3 bases: TGTGCCAGCAGCTTGGCAAGCGGTTATAATGAGCAGTTCTTC. Translating it yields CASSLASGYNEQFF.

V is TRBV12-5 and J is TRBJ2-1; D is unclear. Germline V gene data show CDR1 as LGHNT and CDR2 as FRNRAP. The CDR3 extends over 15 amino acids. Trimming pared 5 bases from V and 7 bases from J, leaving 18 bases between. CDR3 DNA: TGTGCTAGTGGTCCCGATTGGTCGCGGAGTAATGAGCAGTTCTTC. Its translation is CASGPDWSRSNEQFF.

As to this clone: Sequence at one end of the junction differs from germline and may be a read error. The rearrangement joins TRBV27 to TRBJ2-7, with TRBD2 as a possible D gene (7 bases). This CDR3 contains 15 residues. Germline values: CDR1 MNHEY, CDR2 SMNVEV (reference sequence). CDR3 sequence reads: CASRLSGDYRDEQYF. The CDR3 coding sequence is TGTGCCAGCAGATTATCAGGGGACTATAGGGACGAGCAGTACTTC.

The rearrangement joins TRBV11-2 to TRBJ2-1, with TRBD2 matching 9 bases. This CDR3 spans 16 amino acids. From germline, CDR1 is SGHAT and CDR2 FQNNGV. With V trimmed by 1 base and J by 7 bases, 8 bases remained unmatched. CDR3 region: CASSLATSGPHNEQFF. The CDR3, as DNA: TGTGCCAGCAGCTTAGCGACTAGCGGACCGCATAATGAGCAGTTCTTC.

The rearrangement joins TRBV19 to TRBJ1-1, with D hard to call. Germline CDR1 is LNHDA and CDR2 is SQIVND (reference sequence). CDR3 length: 13 residues. V was cut by 5 bases and J by 3 bases, with 10 bases left in between. CDR3 sequence (DNA): TGTGCCAGTAGTTACAGCCCGGACACTGAAGCTTTCTTT. Residues: CASSYSPDTEAFF.

The CDR3 protein is CASSIQHRGLNEQFF. Here the CDR3 DNA reads TGTGCCAGTAGTATTCAGCACAGGGGGCTAAATGAGCAGTTCTTC. This chain links TRBV19 with TRBJ2-1; 9 nucleotides match TRBD1. The germline V gene has CDR1 LNHDA and CDR2 SQIVND (reference sequence). V shed 3 bases and J 7 bases; nucleotides not matched to a gene: 7. There are 15 residues in the CDR3. Supplemented by reference TRBV19 and TRBJ2-1, the full variable domain reads DGGITQSPKYLFRKEGQNVTLSCEQNLNHDAMYWYRQDPGQGLRLIYYSQIVNDFQKGDIAEGYSVSREKKESFPLTVTSAQKNPTAFYLCASSIQHRGLNEQFFGPGTRLTVL.

The J gene is TRBJ2-7, the V gene TRBV29-1, with 7 bases aligning to TRBD1. Looked up from germline, CDR1 is SQVTM and CDR2 is ANQGSEA. The CDR3 is 14 amino acids. J gave up 2 bases and V 6 bases, and 10 bases lay outside the gene matches. CDR3 in DNA: TGCAGCGTAGGCTCTCGACAGGGCGCCTACGAGCAGTACTTC. Translation gives CSVGSRQGAYEQYF.

J is TRBJ2-1 and V is TRBV19; 8 bases fit TRBD1. The V and J ends lost 5 bases and 3 bases, in that order; junction bases with no gene match: 6. The CDR3 has 15 residues. Germline V gives CDR1 LNHDA, CDR2 SQIVND (reference sequence). The CDR3 spells CASSPGTGIYNEQFF. The CDR3 coding sequence is TGTGCCAGTAGTCCGGGGACAGGAATCTACAATGAGCAGTTCTTC.

The chain has TRBV7-8 and TRBJ2-5; 15 nucleotides match TRBD2. This CDR3 comprises 17 residues. The germline CDR1 and CDR2 sequences are SGHVS and FQNEAQ. Trimming removed 6 bases from V and 4 bases from J; junction bases left unmatched: 9. Here the CDR3 reads CASRPVGLAGGSETQYF. Written as DNA, the CDR3 is TGTGCCAGCAGGCCAGTTGGACTAGCGGGAGGGTCAGAGACCCAGTACTTC.

This clone came up a few times. The chain uses TRBV6-1 and TRBJ1-3; 7 nucleotides align to TRBD1. CDR1 and CDR2 (germline): MNHNS, SASEGT. CDR3 length equals 15 residues. V was clipped by 10 bases and J by 7 bases; unmatched bases: 16. CDR3 region: CATVATGVVGNTIYF. The CDR3 nucleotides read TGTGCCACCGTGGCTACAGGGGTAGTGGGGAACACCATATATTTT.